This TCR beta chain derives from a study of blood T cell repertoires in COVID-19. In the study overall: T cells, B-cell-depleted T cells, or PBMCs provided the cDNA or gDNA that served as material.

Clones were sequenced by immunoSEQ multiplex PCR, and TCRdb holds only the in-frame ones, with some missing. Of about 64,000 clones listed, around 86% are singletons. Trimming stripped 5 bases from V and 2 bases from J, with 9 bases between. The germline V gene has CDR1 SEHNR and CDR2 FQNEAQ (reference sequence). The CDR3 sequence is 13 residues long. This sequence originates from a man between 35 and 55 years old with acute or convalescent COVID-19. The rearrangement uses TRBV7-9 and TRBJ1-2; D might be TRBD1 (5 bases). Sequencing input: peripheral blood. CDR3 bases: TGTGCCAGCAGCGTTGACAGAAACTATGGCTACACCTTC. Amino acids: CASSVDRNYGYTF.